This TCR beta chain was sequenced for a study of persistence of HIV-infected CD4 T cells. Overall study: Donors had been on suppressive ART for a median of roughly 8 years. Study findings and constraints: TCRbeta richness was lower in CMV- and Gag-responding cells than in anti-CD3/anti-CD28-responding cells.

Cells were stimulated with CMV-infected fibroblast lysates at roughly 10 ug/mL. Sorting of responding CD4+ T cells relied on upregulated CD40 ligand together with CD69. Adults with HIV-1 started suppressive ART while chronically infected. V was shortened by 5 bases and J by 4 bases, with 14 bases between the two germline ends. Germline V gene sequence: CDR1 LGHNA, CDR2 YNFKEQ. The CDR3 length is 14 residues. The libraries were made with immunoSEQ version 4 in survey mode. Each sample used up to about 1 ug genomic DNA diluted to around 9.5 ng/uL. Profiling relied on immunoSEQ multiplex PCR, and the TCRdb table lists in-frame clones only, not all of them. The sample includes about 17,000 clones, approximately 65% of them seen just once. Notes on this clone: As yet, its antigen is unknown.

Sequences were derived from CD4+ T cells sorted from PBMCs after 18-hour stimulation, sampled from a patient who received antiretroviral therapy. The sequence was collected from an adult woman with HIV who was CMV-seropositive. This chain links TRBV4-2 with TRBJ1-1; perhaps TRBD1 as D (5 bases). The CDR3 sequence is CASSAGGGLTEAFF. The CDR3 DNA follows: TGTGCCAGCAGCGCGGGGGGGGGACTCACTGAAGCTTTCTTT.